Only a few counts were recorded for the clone carrying this T cell receptor (beta chain). No antigen is known for it. Sequencing targeted expressed TCRB transcripts, as all isolated RNA had been reverse transcribed. TCRdb keeps only in-frame clones here, not all; method: immunoSEQ multiplex PCR. Here the sample spans about 130,000 clones, 9% to 9.5% being singletons. These data originate in a study of beta chain features in type 1 diabetes. General study points: Comparison showed that naive, central memory and Treg TCRB repertoires appeared more similar among patients than among healthy donors.

Trimming cost V 0 bases and J 3 bases; bases outside gene matches: 4. This CDR3 region has 15 residues. Per germline, CDR1 LGHNA and CDR2 YSLEER. This receptor was taken from a man aged 18 to 29 in good health. The chain is built from TRBV4-3 and TRBJ2-7; 8 nucleotides line up with TRBD1. Input material: central memory CD4+ T cells from blood. CDR3 DNA: TGCGCCAGCAGCCAAGATCACAGGGGGAACTACGAGCAGTACTTC. Its translation: CASSQDHRGNYEQYF.